This T cell receptor (beta chain) was profiled in a study of vaccination effects on CD4 cells after COVID-19. Study context: Participants each got two BNT162b2 or mRNA-1273 vaccine doses. Broader study findings: Common cold coronaviruses were cross-recognized by only 1 of 255 vaccine-induced clones in healthy vaccinees.

Antigen-specific CD4+ T cells expanded by the ViraFEST assay with viral peptide pools were then sequenced. On roughly day 10 of culture, CD4+ T cells were separated out. The vaccine recipients had no prior SARS-CoV-2 infection, with negative nucleocapsid antibodies. In culture with 10 IU/ml IL-2 and around 10 ug/ml peptides, PBMC were grown at some 2 million per well. Each culture had half its medium swapped for IL-2 medium on days 3 and 7. The CDR3 loop spans 15 amino acids. The V gene's germline CDR1 is MNHNS and CDR2 SASEGT. Trimming left V 3 bases short and J 3 bases short, with 15 bases between. In the case of this clone: Its antigen is still unknown.

TCRdb keeps only in-frame clones here, not all; method: immunoSEQ multiplex PCR. The table lists 20,000 to 25,000 clones, around 80% of them singletons, with roughly 19% in the top ten. The chain carries TRBV6-1 and TRBJ2-7; a possible D gene is TRBD1 (7 bases). This clonotype was obtained from a human donor who received a COVID-19 vaccine. Sequencing used CD4+ T cells from PBMCs cultured with HCoV-NL63 spike peptides, obtained before COVID-19 vaccination. This CDR3 is CASSEAGGRIYEQYF. Written as DNA, the CDR3 is TGTGCCAGCAGTGAGGCAGGGGGGAGAATCTACGAGCAGTACTTC.